This T cell receptor (beta chain) is from a study of blood T cells in healthy people across ages. Germline values: CDR1 SGHRS, CDR2 YFSETQ. Trimming took off 0 bases at V and 4 bases at J, with 13 bases between the two ends. The CDR3 has 15 residues. A second PCR of about 7 to 11 cycles used a sample-barcoded 5' primer and a J-beta primer mix. TCRdb reprocessed the 5' RACE reads via MiXCR and lists one record per CDR3 protein. The repertoire includes about 1 million distinct CDR3 sequences, about 23% of them detected once, and approximately 0.79% sits in the top ten. This sample was also put to use in a study of T cells of mothers and their children.

The V and J genes are TRBV5-1 and TRBJ1-2; D is unresolved. What was sequenced was blood. This sequence originates from a girl aged 2 to 10 in good health. CDR3 sequence: CASSLENPVFYGYTF. The CDR3 bases are TGCGCCAGCAGCTTGGAGAATCCTGTATTCTATGGCTACACCTTC.